Below, 5 T cell receptor beta chains from the same sample are listed, as sequenced in a study of response to subunit inactivated influenza vaccine (dated by TCRdb to the late 2010s). Preparation of the library involved RT-PCR. Sequencer: Illumina HiSeq 2500. TCRdb ran its own pipeline on the public reads, namely fastp trimming at Q25 and MiXCR clone calling, and kept in-frame beta chains. Entries that share a CDR3 protein sequence are merged under the most common genes and DNA. This sample has about 780,000 distinct CDR3 sequences in its table, and about 18% of those were observed once. The ten top clones hold 11% of the sample. The source was PBMCs from blood, collected roughly 5 days after vaccination. The receptors stem from a man aged 45-60 years who received an inactivated influenza vaccine. Donor details come from another sample of the same person, matched by shared clones.

This clonotype appeared a few times. The chain joins TRBV7-2 to TRBJ2-1; D possibly matches TRBD1 or TRBD2 (5 bases each). With 5 bases removed from V and 0 bases from J, the gap between germline ends came to 11 bases. Per the germline V gene, CDR1 is SGHTA and CDR2 is FQGNSA. The CDR3 loop spans 15 amino acids. DNA for the CDR3: TGTGCCAGCAGCCCCGGGGCGTACTCCTACAATGAGCAGTTCTTC. Protein sequence: CASSPGAYSYNEQFF.

The chain employs TRBV6-5 and TRBJ1-1; TRBD1 is a possible D gene (5 bases). The CDR3 has 18 amino acids. The germline V gene encodes CDR1 MNHEY and CDR2 SVGAGI. Trimming shortened V by 4 bases and J by 1 base, and 22 bases separated the two germline ends. The CDR3 DNA reads TGTGCCAGCAGTTCCGCTTGGGGGTCGAGGCAGCCGAACACTGAAGCTTTCTTT. Its protein product is CASSSAWGSRQPNTEAFF.

This clonotype was picked up a small number of times. The chain links TRBV7-2 to TRBJ2-1, with D perhaps matching TRBD1 or TRBD2 (6 bases each). Between the trimmed V and J ends, which lost 1 base and 5 bases, there was a span of 12 bases. This CDR3 region has 15 residues. The germline gives CDR1 SGHTA, CDR2 FQGNSA. The CDR3 DNA reads as TGTGCCAGCAGCTTAGTAGGGGGGAGAGACAATGAGCAGTTCTTC. Encoded protein: CASSLVGGRDNEQFF.

This clonotype appeared a few times. The chain joins TRBV28 to TRBJ2-5, with D possibly matching TRBD2 (6 bases). V was clipped by 5 bases and J by 3 bases, with 13 bases between them. The CDR3 loop spans 14 amino acids. From germline, CDR1 is MDHEN and CDR2 SYDVKM. The CDR3 sequence is CASSQTRMEETQYF. The DNA of the CDR3 is TGTGCCAGCAGTCAGACTAGGATGGAAGAGACCCAGTACTTC.

The V and J genes are TRBV25-1 and TRBJ2-7; 7 bases map to TRBD1. With 4 bases clipped from V and 2 bases from J, the junction kept 5 bases outside the gene matches. The CDR3 is 14 amino acids. CDR1 MGHDK and CDR2 SYGVNS come from the germline V gene. CDR3 loop: CASSGTGMTYEQYF. The DNA of the CDR3 is TGTGCCAGCAGTGGGACAGGAATGACCTACGAGCAGTACTTC.